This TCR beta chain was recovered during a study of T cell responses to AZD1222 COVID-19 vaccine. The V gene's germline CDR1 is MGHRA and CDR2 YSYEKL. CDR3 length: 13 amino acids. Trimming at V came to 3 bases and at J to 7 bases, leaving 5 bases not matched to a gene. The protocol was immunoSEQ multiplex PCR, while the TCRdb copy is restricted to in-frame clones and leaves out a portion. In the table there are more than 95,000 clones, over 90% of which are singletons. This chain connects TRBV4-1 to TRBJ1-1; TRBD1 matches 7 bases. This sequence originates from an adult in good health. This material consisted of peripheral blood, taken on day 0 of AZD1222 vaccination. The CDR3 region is CASSQVGGREAFF. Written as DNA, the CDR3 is TGCGCCAGCAGCCAGGTAGGGGGCCGTGAAGCTTTCTTT.